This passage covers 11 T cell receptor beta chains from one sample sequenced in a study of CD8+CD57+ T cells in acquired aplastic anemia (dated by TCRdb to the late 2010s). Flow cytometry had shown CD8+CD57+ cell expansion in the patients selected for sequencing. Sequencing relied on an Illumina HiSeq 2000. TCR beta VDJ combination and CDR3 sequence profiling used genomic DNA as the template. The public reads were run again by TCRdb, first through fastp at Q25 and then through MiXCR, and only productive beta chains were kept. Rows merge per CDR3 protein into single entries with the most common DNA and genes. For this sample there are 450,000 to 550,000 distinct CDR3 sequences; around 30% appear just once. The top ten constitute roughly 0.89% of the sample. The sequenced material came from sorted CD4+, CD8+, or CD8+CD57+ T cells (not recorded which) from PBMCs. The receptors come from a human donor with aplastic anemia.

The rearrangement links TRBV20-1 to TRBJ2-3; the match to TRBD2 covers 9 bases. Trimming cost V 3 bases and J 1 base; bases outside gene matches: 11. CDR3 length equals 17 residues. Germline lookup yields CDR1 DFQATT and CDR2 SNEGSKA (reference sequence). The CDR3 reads CSASSYSSGKRTDTQYF. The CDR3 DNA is TGCAGTGCTAGCTCCTACTCTAGCGGGAAGCGCACAGATACGCAGTATTTT.

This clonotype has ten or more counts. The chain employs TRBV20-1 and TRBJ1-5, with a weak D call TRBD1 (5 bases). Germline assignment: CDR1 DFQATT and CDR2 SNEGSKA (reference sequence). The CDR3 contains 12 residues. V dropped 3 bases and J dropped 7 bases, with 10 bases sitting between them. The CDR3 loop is CSASQGTQPQHF. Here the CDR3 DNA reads TGCAGTGCTAGTCAGGGAACGCAGCCCCAGCATTTT.

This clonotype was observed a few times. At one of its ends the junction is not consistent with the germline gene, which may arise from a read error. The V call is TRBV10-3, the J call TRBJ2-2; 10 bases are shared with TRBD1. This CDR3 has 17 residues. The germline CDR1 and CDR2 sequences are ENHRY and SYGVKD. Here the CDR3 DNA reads TGTGCCAGCAGTACAAACAGAAGACAGGGGGCTATCGGGGAGCTGTTTTTT. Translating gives CASSTNRRQGAIGELFF.

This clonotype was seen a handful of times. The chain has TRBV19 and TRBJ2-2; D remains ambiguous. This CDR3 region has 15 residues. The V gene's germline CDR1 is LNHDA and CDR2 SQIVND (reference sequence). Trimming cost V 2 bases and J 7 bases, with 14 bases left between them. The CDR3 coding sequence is TGTGCCAGTAGTATACCAATGTCATGGGGCGGGGAGCTGTTTTTT. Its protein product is CASSIPMSWGGELFF. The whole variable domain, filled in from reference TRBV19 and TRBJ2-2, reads DGGITQSPKYLFRKEGQNVTLSCEQNLNHDAMYWYRQDPGQGLRLIYYSQIVNDFQKGDIAEGYSVSREKKESFPLTVTSAQKNPTAFYLCASSIPMSWGGELFFGEGSRLTVL.

Here the CDR3 reads CASSSRTGGPLASNQPQHF. In DNA, the CDR3 is TGTGCCAGCAGTTCACGGACAGGGGGTCCCCTTGCTAGCAATCAGCCCCAGCATTTT. The chain employs TRBV27 and TRBJ1-5; 10 nucleotides align to TRBD1. Germline CDR1 reads MNHEY; CDR2 reads SMNVEV (reference sequence). Trimming took 4 bases from V and 0 from J; bases not matched to a gene: 12. There are 19 residues in the CDR3.

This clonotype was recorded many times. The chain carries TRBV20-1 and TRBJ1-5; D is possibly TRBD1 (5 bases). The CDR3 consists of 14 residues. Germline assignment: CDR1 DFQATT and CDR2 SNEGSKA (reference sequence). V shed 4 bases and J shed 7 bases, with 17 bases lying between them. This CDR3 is CSATRQSNDQPQHF. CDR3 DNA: TGCAGTGCTACCCGACAGTCGAACGACCAGCCCCAGCATTTT.

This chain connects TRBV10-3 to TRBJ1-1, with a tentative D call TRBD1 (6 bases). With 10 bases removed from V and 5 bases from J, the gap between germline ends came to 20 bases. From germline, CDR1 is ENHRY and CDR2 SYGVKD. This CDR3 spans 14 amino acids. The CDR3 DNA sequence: TGTGCCAGCAGGCCGGCGGGGGCGGGTACTGAAGCTTTCTTT. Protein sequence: CASRPAGAGTEAFF.

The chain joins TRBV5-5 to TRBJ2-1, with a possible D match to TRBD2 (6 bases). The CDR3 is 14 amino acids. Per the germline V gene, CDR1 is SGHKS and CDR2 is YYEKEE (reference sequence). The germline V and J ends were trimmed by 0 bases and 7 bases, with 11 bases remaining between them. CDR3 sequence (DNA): TGTGCCAGCAGCTTGGGGCTAGCGTATAATGAGCAGTTCTTC. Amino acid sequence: CASSLGLAYNEQFF.

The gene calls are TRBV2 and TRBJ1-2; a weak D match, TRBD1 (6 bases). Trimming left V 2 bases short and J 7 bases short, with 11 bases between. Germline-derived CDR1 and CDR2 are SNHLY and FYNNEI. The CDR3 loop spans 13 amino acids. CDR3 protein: CASSESGGAGYTF. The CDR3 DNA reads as TGTGCCAGCAGTGAAAGCGGGGGGGCTGGCTACACCTTC. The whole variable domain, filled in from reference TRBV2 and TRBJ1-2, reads EPEVTQTPSHQVTQMGQEVILRCVPISNHLYFYWYRQILGQKVEFLVSFYNNEISEKSEIFDDQFSVERPDGSNFTLKIRSTKLEDSAMYFCASSESGGAGYTFGSGTRLTVV.

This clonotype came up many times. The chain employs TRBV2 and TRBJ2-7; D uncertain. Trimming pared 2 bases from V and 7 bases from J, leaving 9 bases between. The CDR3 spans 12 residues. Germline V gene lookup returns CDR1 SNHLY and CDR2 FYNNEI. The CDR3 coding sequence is TGTGCCAGCAGTGAACGTTCGCGGGAGCAGTACTTC. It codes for CASSERSREQYF.

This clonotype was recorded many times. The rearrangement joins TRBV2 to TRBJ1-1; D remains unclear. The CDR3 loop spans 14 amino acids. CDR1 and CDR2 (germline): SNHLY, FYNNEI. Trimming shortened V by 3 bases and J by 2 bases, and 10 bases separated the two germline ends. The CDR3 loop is CASSDNQVNTEAFF. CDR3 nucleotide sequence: TGTGCCAGCAGTGATAACCAGGTAAACACTGAAGCTTTCTTT.